These 32 T cell receptor beta chains were sequenced from one sample in a study of tumor-infiltrating lymphocytes in oesophageal squamous cell carcinoma. Via MiXCR, TCRdb re-called the PCR reads, giving one row per CDR3 protein. The data contain 20,000 to 25,000 distinct CDR3 sequences, about two fifths of them singletons. The specimen sequenced was esophageal tumor tissue. These receptors all come from a male donor with esophageal squamous cell carcinoma.

The rearrangement joins TRBV7-8 to TRBJ2-5, with TRBD2 identical over 9 bases. The assigned J gene may be wrong: the sequence end matches TRBJ2-7 better. CDR1 is SGHVS, CDR2 FQNEAQ, per germline. There are 19 residues in the CDR3. The CDR3, as DNA: TGTGCCAGCAGCTTAAAGGGTGGGGCTAGCGGGGCATACTCCTACGAGCAGTACTTC. Its protein product is CASSLKGGASGAYSYEQYF.

This sequence joins TRBV7-2 and TRBJ2-7, with a tentative D call TRBD2 (6 bases). TRBJ2-5 matches the DNA end more closely, so the J call is doubtful. The CDR3 is 14 residues long. Germline V gives CDR1 SGHTA, CDR2 FQGNSA. CDR3 in DNA: TGTGCCAGCAGCCCCCCCCTAGCGCGTGAGACCCAGTACTTC. Translating gives CASSPPLARETQYF.

This clonotype came up a few times. The V call is TRBV7-6, the J call TRBJ1-1; 7 bases fit TRBD1. The CDR3 has 12 residues. The germline CDR1 and CDR2 sequences are SGHVS and FNYEAQ. The CDR3 DNA follows: TGTAATGACAGGGAAGGGGACACTGAAGCTTTCTTT. Translated: CNDREGDTEAFF.

This clonotype was counted at least ten times. This chain connects TRBV6-1 to TRBJ2-3, with D possibly being TRBD1 (5 bases). V gave up 5 bases and J gave up 4 bases, with 13 bases separating them. This CDR3 spans 14 amino acids. Germline CDR1 reads MNHNS; CDR2 reads SASEGT. CDR3 coding DNA: TGTGCCAGCAGTCCTCTGACAGCTCCAGATACGCAGTATTTT. It encodes CASSPLTAPDTQYF.

In this sample, this clonotype turned up many times. CDR3 loop: CASSLGAVSYNEQFF. In DNA, the CDR3 is TGTGCCAGCAGTTTAGGGGCGGTATCCTACAATGAGCAGTTCTTC. V is TRBV27 and J is TRBJ2-1, with D maybe TRBD1 (5 bases). CDR1 and CDR2 (germline): MNHEY, SMNVEV (reference sequence). The V end lost 2 bases, the J end lost 1 base, and 9 bases lay between the germline ends. This CDR3 contains 15 residues.

The chain has TRBV12-3 or TRBV12-4 and TRBJ2-4; TRBD1 might be the D (7 bases). V gave up 5 bases and J gave up 2 bases, with 22 bases separating them. This CDR3 spans 18 amino acids. This chain's CDR3 is CASSTRGQAGQSKNIQYF. The CDR3 DNA reads TGTGCCAGCAGTACGCGCGGGCAGGCGGGACAGTCCAAAAACATTCAGTACTTC.

This clonotype was seen repeatedly, ten times or more. The rearrangement uses TRBV11-1 and TRBJ2-1, with D possibly being TRBD1 (6 bases). The CDR3 has 15 amino acids. Germline V CDR1 and CDR2: SGHAT, FQDESV (reference sequence). Trimming removed 1 base from V and 7 bases from J, with 14 bases in between. CDR3 nucleotide sequence: TGTGCCAGCAGCTTAGTTTCAGGGGAATTGAATGAGCAGTTCTTC. Translation gives CASSLVSGELNEQFF.

Judged by abundance, this clonotype is medium-sized (0.01 to 0.1%). The chain employs TRBV12-3 or TRBV12-4 and TRBJ2-7, with D maybe TRBD2 (7 bases). Trimming cost V 0 bases and J 7 bases, with 16 bases left between them. The length of the CDR3 is 15 residues. CDR3 sequence (DNA): TGTGCCAGCAGTTTAGCGGGGGGGCCACTTAATGAGCAGTACTTC. Its protein product is CASSLAGGPLNEQYF.

The chain carries TRBV7-6 and TRBJ2-5, with TRBD1 identical over 9 bases. The DNA end is more similar to TRBJ2-7, so the J call may be wrong. Looked up from germline, CDR1 is SGHVS and CDR2 is FNYEAQ. This CDR3 contains 18 residues. The CDR3: CASSLASGQGGWYYEQYF. CDR3 nucleotide sequence: TGTGCCAGCAGCTTAGCCTCGGGACAGGGAGGTTGGTACTACGAGCAGTACTTC.

This clonotype was counted at least ten times. The V call is TRBV18, the J call TRBJ2-1; D might be TRBD1 or TRBD2, each matching 5 bases. This CDR3 contains 15 residues. The germline V and J ends were trimmed by 4 bases and 7 bases, with 17 bases remaining between them. Germline assignment: CDR1 KGHSH and CDR2 LQKENI. CDR3 in DNA: TGTGCCAGCTCACAGGGGCAGGTGGGACGGAATGAGCAGTTCTTC. Translation gives CASSQGQVGRNEQFF.

Regarding this clonotype: This likely comes from a read error, as the CDR3 has no conserved phenylalanine or tryptophan at its end. No DNA is shown, since the ends of the CDR3 on it are uncertain; the CDR3 is the one TCRdb lists. V is TRBV27 and J is TRBJ2-7; the table gives TRBD1 as D, unverified against the DNA. Germline values: CDR1 MNHEY, CDR2 SMNVEV (reference sequence). The CDR3 is 17 amino acids long, termini counted. CDR3 residues: CASSSRDRAEYGYTFGS.

The gene calls are TRBV7-2 and TRBJ2-4, with 10 bases that match TRBD1. The J call is uncertain, as TRBJ2-1 better fits the DNA end. The germline V gene encodes CDR1 SGHTA and CDR2 FQGNSA. The CDR3 contains 15 residues. In DNA form, the CDR3 reads TGTGCCAGCAGCGGAGGGACAGGGGTTCGGGGGACCCAGTTCTTC. The encoded protein is CASSGGTGVRGTQFF.

This rearrangement joins TRBV7-3 to TRBJ1-1; maybe TRBD1 (6 bases). With 2 bases removed from V and 7 bases from J, the gap between germline ends came to 17 bases. The V gene's germline CDR1 is SGHTA and CDR2 FQGTGA. The CDR3 sequence is 15 residues long. The CDR3 loop reads CASSLGQPVLGEAFF. As DNA, the CDR3 is TGTGCCAGCAGCTTAGGACAGCCGGTCCTAGGTGAAGCTTTCTTT.

The table lists this clonotype with many counts. The gene calls are TRBV10-3 and TRBJ2-3, with 10 bases identical to TRBD1. The CDR3 length is 14 residues. Germline V CDR1 and CDR2: ENHRY, SYGVKD. V lost 4 bases, J lost 5 bases, and 3 bases stayed unmatched. The CDR3 sequence is CAISGRDRGDTQYF. The CDR3 DNA reads TGTGCCATCAGTGGCCGGGACAGGGGAGATACGCAGTATTTT.

This clonotype was seen repeatedly, ten times or more. This chain connects TRBV2 to TRBJ1-5, with D unresolved. The germline gives CDR1 SNHLY, CDR2 FYNNEI. This CDR3 comprises 14 residues. Deletions cut 1 base from V and 4 bases from J, with 8 bases between. The CDR3 region is CASSEGIGNQPQHF. CDR3 DNA: TGTGCCAGCAGTGAAGGAATAGGGAATCAGCCCCAGCATTTT.

This clonotype was detected only once. The J gene is TRBJ2-5, the V gene TRBV6-1; TRBD1 aligns across 7 bases. CDR3 length equals 14 residues. Germline CDR1 and CDR2: MNHNS and SASEGT. The V and J ends lost 2 bases and 3 bases, in that order; junction bases with no gene match: 3. The CDR3 nucleotides are TGTGCCAGCAGTGAATATACAGGGGAAGAGACCCAGTACTTC. This encodes CASSEYTGEETQYF.

Only a few counts were recorded for this clonotype. The chain couples TRBV6-1 to TRBJ2-5; 7 bases are shared with TRBD1. With 5 bases clipped from V and 3 bases from J, the junction kept 6 bases outside the gene matches. This CDR3 comprises 14 residues. CDR1 and CDR2 from the germline V gene are MNHNS and SASEGT. The CDR3 reads CASSPITGEETQYF. DNA for the CDR3: TGTGCCAGCAGTCCTATAACAGGGGAAGAGACCCAGTACTTC.

This clonotype was detected many times. This chain connects TRBV5-1 to TRBJ2-3, with TRBD2 identical over 9 bases. CDR1 and CDR2 (germline): SGHRS, YFSETQ. There are 15 residues in the CDR3. The J segment lost 2 bases and the V segment lost 4 bases, leaving 5 bases of the junction unmatched. The CDR3 region is CASSVTSGFTDTQYF. DNA for the CDR3: TGCGCCAGCAGCGTGACTAGCGGTTTCACAGATACGCAGTATTTT.

The J gene is TRBJ2-3, the V gene TRBV6-6, with 7 bases that match TRBD2. The J call is doubtful: the DNA matches TRBJ2-7 better. Per germline, CDR1 MNHNY and CDR2 SVGAGI (reference sequence). CDR3 length equals 14 residues. The CDR3 loop is CASSTGEGGDEQYF. The CDR3 bases are TGTGCCAGCAGTACGGGGGAGGGCGGCGATGAGCAGTACTTC.

This clonotype is medium-sized in the sample. The chain combines TRBV12-3 or TRBV12-4 with TRBJ2-5; D unclear. This CDR3 region has 12 residues. The V end lost 4 bases, the J end lost 5 bases, and 8 bases lay between the germline ends. DNA of the CDR3: TGTGCCAGCAGTTCCCTACTGGAGACCCAGTACTTC. This encodes CASSSLLETQYF.

The chain uses TRBV15 and TRBJ2-1, with 9 bases fitting TRBD1. V lost 0 bases to trimming and J lost 9 bases; unmatched junction nucleotides: 15. Germline V gene sequence: CDR1 LNHNV, CDR2 YYDKDF (reference sequence). The CDR3 runs 18 residues. In nucleotides, the CDR3 is TGTGCCACCAGCAGAGAAGTTTACTCGGGACAGGGACGGAGTGAGCAGTTCTTC. Protein: CATSREVYSGQGRSEQFF.

Ten or more counts support this clonotype. This chain links TRBV12-3 or TRBV12-4 with TRBJ1-1; D unclear. The length of the CDR3 is 13 residues. The V gene lost 3 bases and the J gene lost 3 bases, with 8 bases spanning the gap. CDR3 in DNA: TGTGCCAGCAGTTTGAGGTCGGACACTGAAGCTTTCTTT. Protein product: CASSLRSDTEAFF.

The V call is TRBV12-3 or TRBV12-4, the J call TRBJ2-5; D gene unclear. The CDR3 runs 16 residues. The V and J ends lost 6 bases and 1 base respectively, with 18 bases between them. CDR3 protein: CASSPFLGLIQETQYF. The DNA of the CDR3 is TGTGCCAGCAGCCCATTTTTAGGGCTGATCCAAGAGACCCAGTACTTC.

Points on this clonotype: Because the CDR3 is missing its conserved closing phenylalanine or tryptophan, this is likely a read error. Because the CDR3's place on the DNA is in doubt, the DNA is left out and the CDR3 is given as listed by TCRdb. The rearrangement joins TRBV7-4 to TRBJ1-1. Ends included, the CDR3 has 19 residues. The V gene's germline CDR1 is SGHVT and CDR2 SQSDAQ. CDR3 in amino acids: CASSLAGGGASTMSSSSAP.

This clonotype was seen many times. The chain combines TRBV19 with TRBJ2-5; D remains unclear. V was shortened by 5 bases and J by 2 bases, with 12 bases between the two germline ends. The CDR3 has 14 amino acids. CDR1 and CDR2 from the germline V gene are LNHDA and SQIVND (reference sequence). Written as DNA, the CDR3 is TGTGCCAGTAGTCCGCGACATCTACAAGAGACCCAGTACTTC. As protein: CASSPRHLQETQYF.

This clonotype was counted at least ten times. This sequence joins TRBV11-2 and TRBJ2-3; 9 bases match TRBD2. The trim removed 5 bases at V and 4 bases at J, leaving 7 bases unmatched. Germline CDR1 reads SGHAT; CDR2 reads FQNNGV. The CDR3 sequence is 15 residues long. This CDR3 reads CASSLVAGAPDTQYF. For the CDR3, the DNA is TGTGCCAGCAGCCTAGTAGCGGGAGCCCCAGATACGCAGTATTTT.

This clonotype was recorded many times. V is TRBV12-3 or TRBV12-4 and J is TRBJ1-1; D unresolved. The ends were cut back, 3 bases at V and 2 bases at J, with 7 bases in the middle. The CDR3 spans 13 residues. This CDR3 is CASSFLVNTEAFF. DNA of the CDR3: TGTGCCAGCAGTTTCCTGGTTAACACTGAAGCTTTCTTT.

This clonotype has a handful of counts. The chain couples TRBV4-1 to TRBJ2-2, with 10 bases matching TRBD2. The CDR3 loop spans 19 amino acids. Germline CDR1 MGHRA, CDR2 YSYEKL. V shed 1 base, J shed 4 bases, and the junction held 12 bases outside the gene matches. In DNA, the CDR3 is TGCGCCAGCAGCCAAGTGCGAGGCCTAGCGGGAGCGGGCACCGGGGAGCTGTTTTTT. Protein sequence: CASSQVRGLAGAGTGELFF.

With respect to this clonotype: Given the absence of the conserved phenylalanine or tryptophan at the CDR3 end, a read error is likely. No DNA is shown, since the ends of the CDR3 on it are uncertain; the CDR3 is the one TCRdb lists. The chain employs TRBV12-3 or TRBV12-4 and TRBJ2-3; TRBD1 reflects the table's D call only, with no check against the DNA. The CDR3 is 17 residues long, counting both termini. CDR3: CASSLQGRSTDTQYFGP.

Relative to its sample, this clonotype is medium-sized. The gene calls are TRBV12-3 or TRBV12-4 and TRBJ1-4; 7 positions agree with TRBD1. This CDR3 contains 17 residues. The V and J ends lost 2 bases and 6 bases, in that order; junction bases with no gene match: 12. The CDR3 here is CASSLWPFGTEDEKLFF. CDR3 nucleotides: TGTGCCAGCAGTTTATGGCCTTTTGGGACAGAAGATGAAAAACTGTTTTTT.

Points on this clonotype: Because it lacks the conserved phenylalanine or tryptophan at the end, this CDR3 is likely a read error. No DNA is shown, since the ends of the CDR3 on it are uncertain; the CDR3 is the one TCRdb lists. The rearrangement uses TRBV7-6 and TRBJ2-6; the D segment call TRBD1 is taken from the table without a DNA check. From germline, CDR1 is SGHVS and CDR2 FNYEAQ. 16 amino acids form the CDR3, both terminal residues included. The CDR3 spells CASSLSGTGYEQYFGA.

V usage is TRBV12-3 or TRBV12-4 and J usage is TRBJ2-3; 7 positions match TRBD2. The DNA end lines up better with TRBJ2-7; the J call may be wrong. The CDR3 runs to 15 residues. The CDR3 sequence: CASSADKRGFCEQYF. The CDR3 bases are TGTGCCAGCAGTGCAGACAAGCGGGGCTTCTGCGAGCAGTACTTC.